Following are 17 T cell receptor beta chains from one sample sequenced in a study of control samples from healthy donors and cancer patients. Repertoires were generated with immunoSEQ multiplex PCR, while TCRdb's copy carries only in-frame clones and drops some. The data hold approximately 69,000 clones, with approximately 89% observed a single time. The material sequenced was PBMCs. These TCRs come from a man aged 60 to 69 with colorectal cancer.

In nucleotides, the CDR3 is TGTGCCAGCTCACCAAGCTGGGGGGATACGCAGTATTTT. Amino acid sequence: CASSPSWGDTQYF. This sequence joins TRBV18 and TRBJ2-3; D may correspond to TRBD1 or TRBD2 (5 bases each). CDR3 length: 13 amino acids. V was pared by 2 bases and J by 6 bases, with 9 bases between. Germline V gene data show CDR1 as KGHSH and CDR2 as LQKENI.

The chain recombines TRBV9 with TRBJ2-1; TRBD2 agrees at 11 bases. V dropped 0 bases and J dropped 8; count of bases not matched to a gene: 19. This CDR3 is built from 20 residues. From germline, CDR1 is SGDLS and CDR2 YYNGEE. The CDR3 DNA sequence: TGTGCCAGCAGCGTAGGTCCTAGCGGGGGGCTGGGGTCCCCCTCGGATGAGCAGTTCTTC. It codes for CASSVGPSGGLGSPSDEQFF.

The chain joins TRBV7-3 to TRBJ2-3, with D unresolved. This CDR3 is 15 amino acids long. Germline CDR1 is SGHTA and CDR2 is FQGTGA. Trimming pared 6 bases from V and 3 bases from J, leaving 16 bases between. The CDR3 DNA is TGTGCCAGCAGTAATAACGGCTTTTTGACAGATACGCAGTATTTT. It is translated as CASSNNGFLTDTQYF.

The genes are TRBV3-1 (or the pseudogene TRBV3-2) and TRBJ1-5; D uncertain. V lost 3 bases, J lost 4 bases, and 7 bases lay in between. CDR1 is LGHDT, CDR2 YNNKEL, per germline (reference sequence). This CDR3 comprises 13 residues. CDR3 amino acids: CASSQERNQPQHF. Written as DNA, the CDR3 is TGTGCCAGCAGCCAGGAAAGGAATCAGCCCCAGCATTTT.

The chain joins TRBV2 to TRBJ2-5; possibly TRBD2 for D (5 bases). V was pared by 4 bases and J by 7 bases, with 19 bases between. Germline V gene lookup returns CDR1 SNHLY and CDR2 FYNNEI. The CDR3 runs to 15 residues. In DNA form, the CDR3 reads TGTGCCAGCAGTGTAGTGGACCCCGGGGTCGGGACCCAGTACTTC. Its translation is CASSVVDPGVGTQYF.

The chain links TRBV1 to TRBJ2-7; the D segment call TRBD2 is taken from the table without a DNA check. TRBV1 is classified as a pseudogene. The CDR3 contains 12 residues. The CDR3: CTSSQRSYEQYF. The CDR3 DNA reads TGCACCAGCAGCCAAAGGAGCTACGAGCAGTACTTC.

This rearrangement joins TRBV7-8 to TRBJ1-4; 9 nucleotides align to TRBD1. V gave up 5 bases and J gave up 8 bases; unmatched junction bases: 9. Germline CDR1 SGHVS, CDR2 FQNEAQ. This CDR3 is built from 15 residues. DNA of the CDR3: TGTGCCAGCAGCCTGGGGACAGGGATCTTCGAAAAACTGTTTTTT. This sequence encodes CASSLGTGIFEKLFF.

The CDR3 protein is CASSPRRGQNTGELFF. The CDR3 DNA sequence: TGTGCCAGCAGTCCCCGCAGGGGACAGAACACCGGGGAGCTGTTTTTT. The gene calls are TRBV7-3 and TRBJ2-2, with D possibly TRBD1 on 6 matching bases. The length of the CDR3 is 16 residues. The germline gives CDR1 SGHTA, CDR2 FQGTGA. V was trimmed by 6 bases and J by 1 base, leaving 15 bases between them.

This CDR3 is CASTVRVNEKLFF. The CDR3 DNA follows: TGTGCCAGCACGGTCAGGGTAAATGAAAAACTGTTTTTT. The chain has TRBV6-5 and TRBJ1-4; possibly TRBD1 for D (5 bases). Deletions cut 7 bases from V and 5 bases from J, with 11 bases between. Germline-derived CDR1 and CDR2 are MNHEY and SVGAGI. This CDR3 spans 13 amino acids.

Here the CDR3 reads CSGGDRTITGELFF. The CDR3 nucleotides read TGCAGCGGGGGGGACAGAACTATCACCGGGGAGCTGTTTTTT. The V gene is TRBV29-1, the J gene TRBJ2-2; TRBD1 is a possible D gene (7 bases). The germline V and J ends were trimmed by 7 bases and 4 bases, with 16 bases remaining between them. The CDR3 runs 14 residues. Germline CDR1 SQVTM, CDR2 ANQGSEA.

This chain uses TRBV4-1 with TRBJ1-2, with D possibly TRBD1 on 5 matching bases. CDR3 length: 17 residues. CDR1 is MGHRA and CDR2 is YSYEKL in the germline V gene. Trimming cost V 1 base and J 3 bases, with 18 bases left between them. The CDR3, as DNA: TGCGCCAGCAGCCAAGGAGTACCGGGTGGGGGGTACTATGGCTACACCTTC. Residues: CASSQGVPGGGYYGYTF.

The rearrangement joins TRBV5-1 to TRBJ2-5, with D possibly matching TRBD2 (6 bases). V gave up 4 bases and J gave up 2 bases, with 12 bases separating them. The length of the CDR3 is 14 residues. Per the germline V gene, CDR1 is SGHRS and CDR2 is YFSETQ. CDR3 sequence (DNA): TGCGCCAGCAGCACCCCCGGGACTCAAGAGACCCAGTACTTC. Protein sequence: CASSTPGTQETQYF.

V gene TRBV14 combines with J gene TRBJ2-7; D ambiguous. Germline CDR1 SGHDN, CDR2 FVKESK. The CDR3 sequence is 14 residues long. The ends were cut back, 1 base at V and 3 bases at J, with 10 bases in the middle. The DNA of the CDR3 is TGTGCCAGCAGCCAAGCCGGGCTCCTCTACGAGCAGTACTTC. It yields the protein CASSQAGLLYEQYF.

This chain uses TRBV6-6 with TRBJ1-2, with 7 positions matching TRBD1. This CDR3 region has 13 residues. Germline loops: CDR1 MNHNY, CDR2 SVGAGI (reference sequence). Unmatched junction bases numbered 7, after V lost 5 bases and J lost 7 bases. The CDR3 loop reads CASSPRTGAGYTF. The CDR3 DNA sequence: TGTGCCAGCAGTCCCCGGACAGGAGCTGGCTACACCTTC.

The chain employs TRBV19 and TRBJ1-2, with TRBD1 matching over 11 bases. The CDR3 covers 15 residues. CDR1 and CDR2 from the germline V gene are LNHDA and SQIVND (reference sequence). V was pared by 7 bases and J by 4 bases, with 8 bases of the junction left unmatched. The CDR3, as DNA: TGTGCCAGTACAGGGACAGGGGGTTTGGGCTATGGCTACACCTTC. This sequence encodes CASTGTGGLGYGYTF. The complete variable domain, with remaining parts taken from reference TRBV19 and TRBJ1-2, reads DGGITQSPKYLFRKEGQNVTLSCEQNLNHDAMYWYRQDPGQGLRLIYYSQIVNDFQKGDIAEGYSVSREKKESFPLTVTSAQKNPTAFYLCASTGTGGLGYGYTFGSGTRLTVV.

This rearrangement joins TRBV6-2 or TRBV6-3 to TRBJ1-5; D ambiguous. Germline CDR1 and CDR2: MNHEY and SVGEGT. This CDR3 spans 19 amino acids. V lost 4 bases and J 0 bases, leaving 22 bases between the germline ends. CDR3 loop: CASSSILGRGAYSNQPQHF. CDR3 bases: TGTGCCAGCAGTTCTATCTTAGGACGGGGAGCTTATAGCAATCAGCCCCAGCATTTT.

Details on this clone: The conserved phenylalanine or tryptophan normally closing the CDR3 is absent here, so this likely arose from a read error. The V and J genes are TRBV5-1 and TRBJ1-1, with TRBD1 as a possible D gene (6 bases). The CDR3 is 14 amino acids. Germline V gene sequence: CDR1 SGHRS, CDR2 YFSETQ. Trimming shortened V by 2 bases and J by 1 base, and 9 bases separated the two germline ends. The CDR3 DNA is TGCGCCAGCAGCTTTGGGGGCACGAACACTGAAGCTTTCCTT. Translating gives CASSFGGTNTEAFL.